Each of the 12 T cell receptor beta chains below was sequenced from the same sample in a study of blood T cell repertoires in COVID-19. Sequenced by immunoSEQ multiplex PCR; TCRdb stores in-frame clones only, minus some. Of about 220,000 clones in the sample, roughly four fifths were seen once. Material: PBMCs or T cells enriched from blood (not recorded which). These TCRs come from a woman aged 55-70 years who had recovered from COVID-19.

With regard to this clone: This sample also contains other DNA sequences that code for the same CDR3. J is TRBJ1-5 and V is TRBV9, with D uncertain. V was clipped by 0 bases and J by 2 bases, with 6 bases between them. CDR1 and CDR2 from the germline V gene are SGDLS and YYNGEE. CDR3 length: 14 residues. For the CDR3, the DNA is TGTGCCAGCAGCGTAGGAGGTGGCAATCAGCCCCAGCATTTT. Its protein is CASSVGGGNQPQHF.

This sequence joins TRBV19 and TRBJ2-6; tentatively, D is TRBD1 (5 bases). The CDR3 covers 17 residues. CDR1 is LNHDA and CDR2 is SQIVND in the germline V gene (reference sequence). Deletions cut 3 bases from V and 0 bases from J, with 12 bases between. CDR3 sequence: CASSMQGVRSGANVLTF. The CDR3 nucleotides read TGTGCCAGTAGTATGCAAGGGGTGCGCTCTGGGGCCAACGTCCTGACTTTC.

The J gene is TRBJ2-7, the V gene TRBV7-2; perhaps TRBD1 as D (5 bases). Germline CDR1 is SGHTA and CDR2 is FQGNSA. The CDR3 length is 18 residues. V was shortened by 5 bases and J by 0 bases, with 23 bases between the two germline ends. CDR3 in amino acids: CASSARVVGAPLSYEQYF. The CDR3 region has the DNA TGTGCCAGCAGCGCTAGGGTGGTAGGGGCTCCCCTCTCCTACGAGCAGTACTTC. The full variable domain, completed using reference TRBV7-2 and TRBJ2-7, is GAGVSQSPSNKVTEKGKDVELRCDPISGHTALYWYRQSLGQGLEFLIYFQGNSAPDKSGLPSDRFSAERTGGSVSTLTIQRTQQEDSAVYLCASSARVVGAPLSYEQYFGPGTRLTVT.

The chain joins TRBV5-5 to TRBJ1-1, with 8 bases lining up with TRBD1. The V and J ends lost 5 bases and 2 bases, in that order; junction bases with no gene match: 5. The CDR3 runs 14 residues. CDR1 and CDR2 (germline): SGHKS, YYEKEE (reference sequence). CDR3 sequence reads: CASSFGTGNTEAFF. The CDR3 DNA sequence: TGTGCCAGCAGTTTCGGGACAGGAAACACTGAAGCTTTCTTT.

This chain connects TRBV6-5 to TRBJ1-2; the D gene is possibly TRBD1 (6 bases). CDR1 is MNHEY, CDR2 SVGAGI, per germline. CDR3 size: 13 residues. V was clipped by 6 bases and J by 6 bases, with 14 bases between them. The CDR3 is CASRDSRNHGYTF. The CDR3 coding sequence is TGTGCCAGCAGGGACAGCAGAAACCATGGCTACACCTTC.

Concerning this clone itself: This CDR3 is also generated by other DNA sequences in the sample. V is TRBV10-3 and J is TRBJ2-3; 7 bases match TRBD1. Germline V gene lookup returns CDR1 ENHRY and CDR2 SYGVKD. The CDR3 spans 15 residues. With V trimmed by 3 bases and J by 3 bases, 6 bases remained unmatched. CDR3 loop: CAISDGAGGTDTQYF. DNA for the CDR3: TGTGCCATCAGTGATGGGGCAGGGGGAACAGATACGCAGTATTTT.

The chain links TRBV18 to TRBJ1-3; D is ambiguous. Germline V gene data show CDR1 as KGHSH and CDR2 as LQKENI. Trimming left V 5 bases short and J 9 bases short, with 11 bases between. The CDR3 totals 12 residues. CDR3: CASSTTASTIYF. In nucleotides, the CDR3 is TGTGCCAGCTCAACTACCGCGAGCACCATATATTTT.

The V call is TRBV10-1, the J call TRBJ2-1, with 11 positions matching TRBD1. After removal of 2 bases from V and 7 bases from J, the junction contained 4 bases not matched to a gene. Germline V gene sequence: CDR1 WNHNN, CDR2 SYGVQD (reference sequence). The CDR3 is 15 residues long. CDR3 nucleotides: TGCGCCAGCAGTGAGGGACAGGGGGCGCCGAATGAGCAGTTCTTC. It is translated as CASSEGQGAPNEQFF.

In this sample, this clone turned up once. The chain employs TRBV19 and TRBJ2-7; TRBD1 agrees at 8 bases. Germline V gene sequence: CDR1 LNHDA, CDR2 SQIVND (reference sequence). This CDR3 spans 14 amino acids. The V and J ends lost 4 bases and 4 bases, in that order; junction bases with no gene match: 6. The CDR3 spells CASSNGQGRYEQYF. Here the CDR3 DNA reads TGTGCCAGTAGTAATGGACAGGGACGGTACGAGCAGTACTTC.

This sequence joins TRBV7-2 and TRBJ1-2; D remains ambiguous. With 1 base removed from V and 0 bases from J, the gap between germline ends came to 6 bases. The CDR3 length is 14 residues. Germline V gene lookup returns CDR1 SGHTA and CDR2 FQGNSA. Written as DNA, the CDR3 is TGTGCCAGCAGCTTAGGTAGCCCTAACTATGGCTACACCTTC. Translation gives CASSLGSPNYGYTF.

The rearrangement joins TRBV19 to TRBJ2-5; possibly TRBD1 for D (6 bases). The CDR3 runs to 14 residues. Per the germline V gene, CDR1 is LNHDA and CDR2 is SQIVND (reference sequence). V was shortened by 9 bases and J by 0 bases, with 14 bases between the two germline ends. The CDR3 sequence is CASAQGVYQETQYF. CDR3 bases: TGTGCCAGCGCACAGGGAGTGTACCAAGAGACCCAGTACTTC.

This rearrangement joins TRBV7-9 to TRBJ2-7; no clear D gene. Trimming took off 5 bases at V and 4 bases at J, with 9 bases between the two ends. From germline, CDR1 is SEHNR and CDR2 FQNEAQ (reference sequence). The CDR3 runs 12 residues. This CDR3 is CASSPARYEQYF. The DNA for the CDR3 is TGTGCCAGCAGCCCCGCCCGGTACGAGCAGTACTTC.